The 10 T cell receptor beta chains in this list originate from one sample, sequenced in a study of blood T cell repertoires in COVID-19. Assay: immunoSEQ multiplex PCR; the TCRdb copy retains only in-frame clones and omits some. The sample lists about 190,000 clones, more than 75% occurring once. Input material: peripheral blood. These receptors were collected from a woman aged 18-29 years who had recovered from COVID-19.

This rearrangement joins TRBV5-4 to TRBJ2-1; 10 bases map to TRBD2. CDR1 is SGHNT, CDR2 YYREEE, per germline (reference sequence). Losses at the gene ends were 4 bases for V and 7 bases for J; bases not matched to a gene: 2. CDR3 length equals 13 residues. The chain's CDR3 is CASSLSGRNEQFF. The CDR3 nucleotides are TGTGCCAGCAGCCTTAGCGGGAGGAATGAGCAGTTCTTC.

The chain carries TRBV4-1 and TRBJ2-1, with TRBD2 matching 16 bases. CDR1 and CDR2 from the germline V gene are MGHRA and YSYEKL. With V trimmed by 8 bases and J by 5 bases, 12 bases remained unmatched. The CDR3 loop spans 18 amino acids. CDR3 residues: CASARGRGTSGRDNEQFF. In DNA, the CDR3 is TGCGCCAGCGCAAGAGGGCGGGGGACTAGCGGGAGGGACAATGAGCAGTTCTTC.

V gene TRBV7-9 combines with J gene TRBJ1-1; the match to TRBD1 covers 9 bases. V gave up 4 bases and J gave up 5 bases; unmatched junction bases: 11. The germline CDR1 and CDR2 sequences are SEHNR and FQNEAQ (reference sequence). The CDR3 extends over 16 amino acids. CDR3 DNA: TGTGCCAGCAGCTCCCCCGCCGTCGGGACAGGGACTGAAGCTTTCTTT. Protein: CASSSPAVGTGTEAFF. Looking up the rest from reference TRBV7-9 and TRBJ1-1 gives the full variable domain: DTGVSQNPRHKITKRGQNVTFRCDPISEHNRLYWYRQTLGQGPEFLTYFQNEAQLEKSRLLSDRFSAERPKGSFSTLEIQRTEQGDSAMYLCASSSPAVGTGTEAFFGQGTRLTVV.

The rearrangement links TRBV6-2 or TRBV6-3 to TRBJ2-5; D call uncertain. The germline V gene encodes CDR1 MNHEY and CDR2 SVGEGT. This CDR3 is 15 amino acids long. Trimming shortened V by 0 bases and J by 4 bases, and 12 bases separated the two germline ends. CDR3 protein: CASSYSRQHGETQYF. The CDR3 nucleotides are TGTGCCAGCAGTTACTCGAGGCAACACGGAGAGACCCAGTACTTC.

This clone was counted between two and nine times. CDR3 nucleotides: TGTGCCAGCAGCTTATTGGCGGTCTCGAACACCGGGGAGCTGTTTTTT. The encoded protein is CASSLLAVSNTGELFF. The chain employs TRBV7-3 and TRBJ2-2; D gene ambiguous. The germline V gene encodes CDR1 SGHTA and CDR2 FQGTGA. This CDR3 region has 16 residues. Trimming cost V 2 bases and J 0 bases, with 10 bases left between them.

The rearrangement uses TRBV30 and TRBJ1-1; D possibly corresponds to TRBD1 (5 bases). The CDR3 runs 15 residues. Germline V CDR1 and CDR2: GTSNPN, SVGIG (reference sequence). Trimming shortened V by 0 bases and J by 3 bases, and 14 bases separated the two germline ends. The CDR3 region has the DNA TGTGCCTGGAGTGTACGTCAGGGTGCGGACACTGAAGCTTTCTTT. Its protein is CAWSVRQGADTEAFF.

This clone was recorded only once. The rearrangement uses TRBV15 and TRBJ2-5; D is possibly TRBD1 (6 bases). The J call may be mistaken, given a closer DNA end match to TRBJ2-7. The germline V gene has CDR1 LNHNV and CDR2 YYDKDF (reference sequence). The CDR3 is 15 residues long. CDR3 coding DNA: TGTGCCACCAGCAGGGACAGATCCGGCTCCTACGAGCAGTACTTC. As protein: CATSRDRSGSYEQYF.

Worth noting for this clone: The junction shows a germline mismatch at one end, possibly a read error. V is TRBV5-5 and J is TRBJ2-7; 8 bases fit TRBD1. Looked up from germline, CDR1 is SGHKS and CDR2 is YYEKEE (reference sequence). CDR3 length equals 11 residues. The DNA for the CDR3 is TGTGCCAGCAGCTCCGGACAGGGCTTTCTCTTC. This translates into CASSSGQGFLF.

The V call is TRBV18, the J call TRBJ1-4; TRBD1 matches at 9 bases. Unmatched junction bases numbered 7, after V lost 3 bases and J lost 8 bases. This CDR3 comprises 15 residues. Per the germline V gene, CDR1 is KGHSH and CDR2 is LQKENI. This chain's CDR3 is CASSPSGQGTEKLFF. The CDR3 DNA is TGTGCCAGCTCACCCTCGGGACAGGGTACGGAAAAACTGTTTTTT.

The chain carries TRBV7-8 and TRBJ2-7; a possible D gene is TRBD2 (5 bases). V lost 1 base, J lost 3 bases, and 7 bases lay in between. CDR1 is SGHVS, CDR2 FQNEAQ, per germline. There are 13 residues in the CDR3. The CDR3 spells CASSLGGFYEQYF. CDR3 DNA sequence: TGTGCCAGCAGCTTAGGAGGGTTCTACGAGCAGTACTTC.